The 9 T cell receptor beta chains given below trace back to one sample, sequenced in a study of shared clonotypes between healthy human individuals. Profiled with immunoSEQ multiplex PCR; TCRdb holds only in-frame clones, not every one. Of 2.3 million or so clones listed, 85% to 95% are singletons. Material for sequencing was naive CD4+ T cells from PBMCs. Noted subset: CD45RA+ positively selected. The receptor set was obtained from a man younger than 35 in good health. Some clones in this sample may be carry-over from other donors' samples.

DNA of the CDR3: TGCGCCAGCAGCCCCGGGACAGGGGGAGATACGCAGTATTTT. The encoded protein is CASSPGTGGDTQYF. The chain links TRBV4-3 to TRBJ2-3; 11 bases match TRBD1. Germline lookup yields CDR1 LGHNA and CDR2 YSLEER. The CDR3 is 14 amino acids. The J segment lost 5 bases and the V segment lost 4 bases, leaving 2 bases of the junction unmatched.

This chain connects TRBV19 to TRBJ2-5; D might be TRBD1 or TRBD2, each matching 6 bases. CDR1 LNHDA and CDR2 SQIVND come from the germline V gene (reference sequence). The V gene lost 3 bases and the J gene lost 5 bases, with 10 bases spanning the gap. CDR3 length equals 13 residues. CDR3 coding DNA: TGTGCCAGTAGTATGACCGGGGGCGAGACCCAGTACTTC. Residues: CASSMTGGETQYF.

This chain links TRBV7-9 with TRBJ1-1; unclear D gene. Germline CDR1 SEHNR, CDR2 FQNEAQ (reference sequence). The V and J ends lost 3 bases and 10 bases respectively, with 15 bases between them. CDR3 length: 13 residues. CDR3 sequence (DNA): TGTGCCAGCAGCTTTGGAGACCACAATATAGCTTTCTTT. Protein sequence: CASSFGDHNIAFF.

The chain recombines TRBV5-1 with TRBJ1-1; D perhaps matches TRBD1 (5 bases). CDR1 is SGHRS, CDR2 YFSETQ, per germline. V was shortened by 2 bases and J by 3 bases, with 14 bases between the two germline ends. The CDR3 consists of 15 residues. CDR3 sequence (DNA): TGCGCCAGCAGCTTAGAAAGGGGAGGGGACACTGAAGCTTTCTTT. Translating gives CASSLERGGDTEAFF.

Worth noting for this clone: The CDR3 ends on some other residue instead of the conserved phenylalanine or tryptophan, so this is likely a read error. The CDR3 here is CSVGFVGLTYEQYL. CDR3 DNA: TGCAGCGTTGGATTTGTTGGACTGACCTACGAGCAGTACCTC. The chain joins TRBV29-1 to TRBJ2-7; TRBD2 might be the D (5 bases). This CDR3 contains 14 residues. Trimming cost V 4 bases and J 2 bases, with 15 bases left between them. The germline CDR1 and CDR2 sequences are SQVTM and ANQGSEA.

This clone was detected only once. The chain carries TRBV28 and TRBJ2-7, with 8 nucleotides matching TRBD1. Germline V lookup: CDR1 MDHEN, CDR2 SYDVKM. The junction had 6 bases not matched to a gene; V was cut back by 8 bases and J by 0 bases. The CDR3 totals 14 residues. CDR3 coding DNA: TGTGCCAGCTTCGGACAGGGCTACTCCTACGAGCAGTACTTC. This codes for CASFGQGYSYEQYF. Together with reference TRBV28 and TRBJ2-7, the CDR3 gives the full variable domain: DVKVTQSSRYLVKRTGEKVFLECVQDMDHENMFWYRQDPGLGLRLIYFSYDVKMKEKGDIPEGYSVSREKKERFSLILESASTNQTSMYLCASFGQGYSYEQYFGPGTRLTVT.

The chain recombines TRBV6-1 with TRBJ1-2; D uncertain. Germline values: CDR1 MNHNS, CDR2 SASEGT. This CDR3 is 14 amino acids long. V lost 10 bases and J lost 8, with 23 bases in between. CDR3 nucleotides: TGTGCCACGTTTTCAACATCGGAGAGAGGAGGCTACACCTTC. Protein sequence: CATFSTSERGGYTF.

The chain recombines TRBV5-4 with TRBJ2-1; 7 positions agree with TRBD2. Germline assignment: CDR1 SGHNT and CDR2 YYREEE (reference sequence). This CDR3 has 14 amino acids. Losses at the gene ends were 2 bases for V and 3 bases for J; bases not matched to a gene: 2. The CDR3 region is CASSFPGGYNEQFF. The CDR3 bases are TGTGCCAGCAGCTTCCCGGGAGGCTACAATGAGCAGTTCTTC.

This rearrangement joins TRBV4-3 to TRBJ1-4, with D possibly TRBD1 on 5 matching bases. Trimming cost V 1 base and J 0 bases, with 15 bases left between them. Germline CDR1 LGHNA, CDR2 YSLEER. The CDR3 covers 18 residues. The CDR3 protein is CASSQVFGAGPTNEKLFF. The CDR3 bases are TGCGCCAGCAGCCAAGTATTCGGCGCGGGGCCAACTAATGAAAAACTGTTTTTT.